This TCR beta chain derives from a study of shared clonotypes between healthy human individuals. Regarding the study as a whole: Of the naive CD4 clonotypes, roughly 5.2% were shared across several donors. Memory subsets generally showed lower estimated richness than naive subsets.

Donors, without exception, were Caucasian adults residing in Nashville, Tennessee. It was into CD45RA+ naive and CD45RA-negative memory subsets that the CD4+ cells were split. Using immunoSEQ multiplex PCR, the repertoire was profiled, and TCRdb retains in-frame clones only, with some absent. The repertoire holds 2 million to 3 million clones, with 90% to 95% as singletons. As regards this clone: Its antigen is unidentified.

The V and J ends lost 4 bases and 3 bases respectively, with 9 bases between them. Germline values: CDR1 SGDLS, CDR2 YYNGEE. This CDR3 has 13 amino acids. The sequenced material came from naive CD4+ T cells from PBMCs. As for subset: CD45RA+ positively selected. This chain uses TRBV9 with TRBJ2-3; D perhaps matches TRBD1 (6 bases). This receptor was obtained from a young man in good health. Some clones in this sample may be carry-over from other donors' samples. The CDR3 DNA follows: TGTGCCAGCAGCCCACAGGGTACAGATACGCAGTATTTT. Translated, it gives CASSPQGTDTQYF. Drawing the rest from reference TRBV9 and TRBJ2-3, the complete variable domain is DSGVTQTPKHLITATGQRVTLRCSPRSGDLSVYWYQQSLDQGLQFLIQYYNGEERAKGNILERFSAQQFPDLHSELNLSSLELGDSALYFCASSPQGTDTQYFGPGTRLTVL.